This T cell receptor (beta chain) emerged from a study of T-cell reconstitution after alpha-beta-depleted transplantation in children. General study results and limits: Reported findings indicate that, about two months after transplant, alpha-beta T cells came from several hundred expanded clones, which were derived from non-depleted graft cells.

During its preparation, the TCRbeta library received unique molecular identifiers. TCRdb reprocessed the PCR reads via MiXCR and lists one record per CDR3 protein. The sample has 550,000 to 800,000 distinct CDR3 sequences, about an eighth seen once. About this clonotype itself: What it binds is not known.

The sequencing here drew on PBMCs, taken before TCRalphabeta/CD19-depleted stem cell transplant. The receptor comes from a girl aged 2 to 10 with congenital amegakaryocytic thrombocytopenia, due to receive a stem cell transplant.

The CDR3: CASSLRQGASGNTIYF. The DNA of the CDR3 is TGTGCCAGCAGCCTCCGCCAGGGGGCTAGTGGAAACACCATATATTTT. The V gene is TRBV3-1, the J gene TRBJ1-3; the match to TRBD1 covers 8 bases. Germline V gene lookup returns CDR1 LGHDT and CDR2 YNNKEL (reference sequence). The CDR3 covers 16 residues. With V trimmed by 4 bases and J by 3 bases, 8 bases remained unmatched.